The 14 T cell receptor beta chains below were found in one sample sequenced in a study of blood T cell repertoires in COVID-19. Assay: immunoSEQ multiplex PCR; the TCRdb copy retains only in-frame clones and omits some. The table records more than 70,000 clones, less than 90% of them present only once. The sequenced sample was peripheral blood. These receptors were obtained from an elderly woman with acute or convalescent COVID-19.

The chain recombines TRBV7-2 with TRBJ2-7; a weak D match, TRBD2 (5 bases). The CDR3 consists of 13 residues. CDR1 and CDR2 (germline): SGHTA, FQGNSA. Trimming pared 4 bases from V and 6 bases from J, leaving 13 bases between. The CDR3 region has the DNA TGTGCCAGCAGCTCAACCCCAGGAGGCGAGCAGTACTTC. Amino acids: CASSSTPGGEQYF.

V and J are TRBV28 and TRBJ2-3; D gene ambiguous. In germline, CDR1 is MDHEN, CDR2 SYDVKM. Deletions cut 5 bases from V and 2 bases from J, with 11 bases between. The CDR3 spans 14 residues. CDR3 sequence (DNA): TGTGCCAGCAGTCCCCTGGTAGACACAGATACGCAGTATTTT. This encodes CASSPLVDTDTQYF.

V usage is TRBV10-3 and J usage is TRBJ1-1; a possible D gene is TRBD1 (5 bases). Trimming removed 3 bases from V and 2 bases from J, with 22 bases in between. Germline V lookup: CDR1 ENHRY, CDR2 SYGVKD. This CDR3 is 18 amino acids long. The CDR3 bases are TGTGCCATCAGTGAAACGCCTTTCGGGGGAAAAGGAAACACTGAAGCTTTCTTT. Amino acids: CAISETPFGGKGNTEAFF.

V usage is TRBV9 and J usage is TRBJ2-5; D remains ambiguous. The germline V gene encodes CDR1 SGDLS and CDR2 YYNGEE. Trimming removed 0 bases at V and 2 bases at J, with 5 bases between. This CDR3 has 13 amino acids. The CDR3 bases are TGTGCCAGCAGCGTAGATAGTCAAGAGACCCAGTACTTC. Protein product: CASSVDSQETQYF.

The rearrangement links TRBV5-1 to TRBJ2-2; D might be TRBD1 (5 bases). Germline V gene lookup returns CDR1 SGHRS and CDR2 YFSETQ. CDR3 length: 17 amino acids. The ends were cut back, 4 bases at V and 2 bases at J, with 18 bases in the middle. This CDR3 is CASSKVPGSPNTGELFF. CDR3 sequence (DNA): TGCGCCAGCAGCAAAGTTCCAGGGTCTCCCAACACCGGGGAGCTGTTTTTT.

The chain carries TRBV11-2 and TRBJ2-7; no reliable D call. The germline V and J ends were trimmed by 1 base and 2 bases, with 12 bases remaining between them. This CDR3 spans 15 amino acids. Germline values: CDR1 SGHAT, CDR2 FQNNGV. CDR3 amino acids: CASSLVFTVTYEQYF. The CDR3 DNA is TGTGCCAGCAGCTTAGTATTTACAGTTACCTACGAGCAGTACTTC.

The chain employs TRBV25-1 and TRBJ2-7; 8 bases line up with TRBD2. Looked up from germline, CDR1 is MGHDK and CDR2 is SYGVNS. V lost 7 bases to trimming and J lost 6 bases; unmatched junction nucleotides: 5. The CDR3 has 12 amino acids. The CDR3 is CASTGLAREQYF. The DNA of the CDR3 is TGTGCCAGCACCGGACTAGCTCGCGAGCAGTACTTC.

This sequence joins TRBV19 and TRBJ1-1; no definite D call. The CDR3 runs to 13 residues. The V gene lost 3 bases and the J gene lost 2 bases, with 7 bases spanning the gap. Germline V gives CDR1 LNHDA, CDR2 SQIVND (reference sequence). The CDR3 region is CASSMYTNTEAFF. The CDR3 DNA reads TGTGCCAGTAGTATGTACACAAACACTGAAGCTTTCTTT. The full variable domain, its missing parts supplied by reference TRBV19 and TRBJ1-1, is DGGITQSPKYLFRKEGQNVTLSCEQNLNHDAMYWYRQDPGQGLRLIYYSQIVNDFQKGDIAEGYSVSREKKESFPLTVTSAQKNPTAFYLCASSMYTNTEAFFGQGTRLTVV.

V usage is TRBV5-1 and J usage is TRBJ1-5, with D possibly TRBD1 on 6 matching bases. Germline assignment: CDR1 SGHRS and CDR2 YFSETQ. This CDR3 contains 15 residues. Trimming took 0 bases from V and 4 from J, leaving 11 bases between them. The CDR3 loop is CASSLAGQRNQPQHF. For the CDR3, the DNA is TGCGCCAGCAGCTTGGCCGGACAGAGAAATCAGCCCCAGCATTTT.

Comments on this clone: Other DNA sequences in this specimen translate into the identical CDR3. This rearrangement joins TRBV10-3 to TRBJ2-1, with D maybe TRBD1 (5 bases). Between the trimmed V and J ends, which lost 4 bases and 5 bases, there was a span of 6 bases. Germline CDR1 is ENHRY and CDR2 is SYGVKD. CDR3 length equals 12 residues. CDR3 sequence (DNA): TGTGCCATCAGTGCCAGGGACAATGAGCAGTTCTTC. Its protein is CAISARDNEQFF.

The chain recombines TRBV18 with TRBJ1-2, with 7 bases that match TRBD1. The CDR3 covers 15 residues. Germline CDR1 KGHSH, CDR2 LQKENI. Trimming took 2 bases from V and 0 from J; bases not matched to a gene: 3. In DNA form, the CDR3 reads TGTGCCAGCTCACCAACGGGACAGTCTAACTATGGCTACACCTTC. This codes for CASSPTGQSNYGYTF.

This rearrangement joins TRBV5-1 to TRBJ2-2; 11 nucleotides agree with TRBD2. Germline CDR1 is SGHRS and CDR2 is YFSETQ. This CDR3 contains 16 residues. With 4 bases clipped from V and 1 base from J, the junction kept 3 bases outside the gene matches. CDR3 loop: CASSPTSGGNTGELFF. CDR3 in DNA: TGCGCCAGCAGCCCTACTAGCGGGGGGAACACCGGGGAGCTGTTTTTT.

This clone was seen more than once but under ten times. The CDR3 DNA is TGCGCCAGCAGCTTAGGGACACCGAATCAGCCCCAGCATTTT. It encodes CASSLGTPNQPQHF. The rearrangement links TRBV5-1 to TRBJ1-5, with D perhaps TRBD1 (6 bases). Germline V gene sequence: CDR1 SGHRS, CDR2 YFSETQ. The length of the CDR3 is 14 residues. Trimming removed 2 bases at V and 4 bases at J, with 10 bases between.

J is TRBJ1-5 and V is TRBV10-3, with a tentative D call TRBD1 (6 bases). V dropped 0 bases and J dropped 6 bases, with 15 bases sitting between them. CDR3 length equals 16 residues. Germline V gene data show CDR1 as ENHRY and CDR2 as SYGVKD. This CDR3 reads CAISESRDTGGQPQHF. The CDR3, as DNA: TGTGCCATCAGTGAGTCACGGGACACTGGAGGTCAGCCCCAGCATTTT.